This section outlines one TCR beta chain sequence together with its context. Its antigen is not known. V lost 5 bases and J lost 10, with 21 bases in between. The CDR3 length is 15 residues. Germline V lookup: CDR1 SEHNR, CDR2 FQNEAQ (reference sequence). This record comes from a study of metastatic and nonmetastatic thyroid tumors. Turning to the study itself: For malignant and benign thyroid patients, tumor or nodule tissue and blood were the sources whose repertoires were compared. Findings and caveats of the study: When malignant thyroid tumors were compared with benign nodules, TCR beta diversity was reportedly significantly higher in the malignant tumors. This held in both blood and tumor samples.

Original methodology: Variation in CDR3 across clinicopathological groups served as the basis for constructing a distant-metastasis classifier in papillary thyroid cancer. TCRdb re-called clones from the PCR reads using MiXCR. TCRdb assigned the V and J calls; the authors' analysis was not used. Here the sample spans over 13,000 clones, roughly a quarter being singletons. All patients reached thyroid surgery having received no treatment beforehand. What was sequenced was tumor tissue. The chain has TRBV7-9 and TRBJ1-5; D gene unclear. The receptor comes from a female donor with papillary thyroid cancer or a benign thyroid nodule (not recorded which). Some clones in this sample may be carry-over from other donors' samples. The CDR3 spells CASSRDFDGNYPQHF. The CDR3 DNA is TGTGCCAGCAGCCGGGATTTTGATGGCAATTATCCCCAGCATTTT.